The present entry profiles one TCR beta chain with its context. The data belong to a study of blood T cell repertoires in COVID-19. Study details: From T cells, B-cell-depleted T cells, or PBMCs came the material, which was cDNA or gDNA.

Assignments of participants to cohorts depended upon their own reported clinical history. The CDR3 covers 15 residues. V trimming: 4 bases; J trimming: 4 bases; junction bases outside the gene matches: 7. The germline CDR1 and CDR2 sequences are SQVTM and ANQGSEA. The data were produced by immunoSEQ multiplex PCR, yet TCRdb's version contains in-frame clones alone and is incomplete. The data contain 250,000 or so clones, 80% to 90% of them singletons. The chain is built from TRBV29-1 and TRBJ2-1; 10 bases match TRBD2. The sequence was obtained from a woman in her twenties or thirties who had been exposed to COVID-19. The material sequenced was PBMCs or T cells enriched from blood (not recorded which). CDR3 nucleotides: TGCAGCGTTGGTCACAGGACTAGCGGTTACAATGAGCAGTTCTTC. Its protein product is CSVGHRTSGYNEQFF.